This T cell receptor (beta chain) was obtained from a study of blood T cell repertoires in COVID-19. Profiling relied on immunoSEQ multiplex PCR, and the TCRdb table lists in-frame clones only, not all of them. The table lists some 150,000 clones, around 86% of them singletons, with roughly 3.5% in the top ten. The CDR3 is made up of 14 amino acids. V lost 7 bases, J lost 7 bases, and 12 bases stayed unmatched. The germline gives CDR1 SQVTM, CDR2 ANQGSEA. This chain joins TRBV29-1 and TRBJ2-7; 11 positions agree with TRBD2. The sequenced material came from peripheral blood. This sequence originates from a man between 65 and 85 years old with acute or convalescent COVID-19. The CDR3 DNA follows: TGCAGCGGGGGGACTAGCGGAGGCCTTGGGGAGCAGTACTTC. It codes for CSGGTSGGLGEQYF.